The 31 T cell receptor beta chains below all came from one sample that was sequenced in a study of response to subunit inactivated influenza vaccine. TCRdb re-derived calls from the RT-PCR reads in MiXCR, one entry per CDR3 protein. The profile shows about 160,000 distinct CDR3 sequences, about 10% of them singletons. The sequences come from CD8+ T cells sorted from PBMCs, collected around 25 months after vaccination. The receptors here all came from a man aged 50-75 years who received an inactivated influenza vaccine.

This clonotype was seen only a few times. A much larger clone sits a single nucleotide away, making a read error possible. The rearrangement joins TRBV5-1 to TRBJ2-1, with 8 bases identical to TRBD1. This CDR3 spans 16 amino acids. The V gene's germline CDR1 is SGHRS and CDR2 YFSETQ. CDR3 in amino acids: CASSLYQGAYYTEQFF. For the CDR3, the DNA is TGCGCCAGCAGCTTGTACCAGGGGGCTTACTACACTGAGCAGTTCTTC.

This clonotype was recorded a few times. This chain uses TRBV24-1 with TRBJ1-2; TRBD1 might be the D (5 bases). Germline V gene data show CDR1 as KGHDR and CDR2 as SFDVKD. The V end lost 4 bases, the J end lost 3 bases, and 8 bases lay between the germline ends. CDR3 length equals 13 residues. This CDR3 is CATSEGTYYGYTF. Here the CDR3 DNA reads TGTGCCACCAGTGAGGGGACCTACTATGGCTACACCTTC.

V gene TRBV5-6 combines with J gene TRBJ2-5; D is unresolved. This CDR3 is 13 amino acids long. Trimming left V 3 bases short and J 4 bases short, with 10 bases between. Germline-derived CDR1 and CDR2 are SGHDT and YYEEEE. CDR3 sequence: CASSSPHPETQYF. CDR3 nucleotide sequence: TGTGCCAGCAGCTCCCCTCACCCAGAGACCCAGTACTTC.

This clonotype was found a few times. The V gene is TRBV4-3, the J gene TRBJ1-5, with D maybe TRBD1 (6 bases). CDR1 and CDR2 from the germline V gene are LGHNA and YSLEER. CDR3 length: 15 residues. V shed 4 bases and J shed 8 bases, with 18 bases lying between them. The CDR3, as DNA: TGCGCCAGCAGCCCAATATGGGGGGGCAAGGAGCCCCAGCATTTT. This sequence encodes CASSPIWGGKEPQHF.

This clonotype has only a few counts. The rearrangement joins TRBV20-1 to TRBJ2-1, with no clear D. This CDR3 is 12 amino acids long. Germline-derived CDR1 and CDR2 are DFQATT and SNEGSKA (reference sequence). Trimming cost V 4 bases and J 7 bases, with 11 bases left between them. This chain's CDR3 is CSATDGLNEQFF. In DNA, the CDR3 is TGCAGTGCTACGGATGGGCTAAATGAGCAGTTCTTC.

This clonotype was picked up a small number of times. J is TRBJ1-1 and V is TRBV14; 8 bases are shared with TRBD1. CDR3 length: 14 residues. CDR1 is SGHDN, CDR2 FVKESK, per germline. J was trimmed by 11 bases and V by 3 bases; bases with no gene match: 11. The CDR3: CASSHRTGLREAFF. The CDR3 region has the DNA TGTGCCAGCAGCCATCGGACAGGGTTAAGAGAGGCTTTCTTT.

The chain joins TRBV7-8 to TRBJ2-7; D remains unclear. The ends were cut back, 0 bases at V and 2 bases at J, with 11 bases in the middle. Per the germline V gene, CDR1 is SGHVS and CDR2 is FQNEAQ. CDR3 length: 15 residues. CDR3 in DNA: TGTGCCAGCAGCTTAGCAGGGCAGAATACCTACGAGCAGTACTTC. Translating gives CASSLAGQNTYEQYF.

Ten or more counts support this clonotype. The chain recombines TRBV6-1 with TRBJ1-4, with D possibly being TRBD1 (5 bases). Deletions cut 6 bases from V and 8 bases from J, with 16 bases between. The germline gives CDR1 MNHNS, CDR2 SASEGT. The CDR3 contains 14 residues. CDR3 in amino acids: CASSLGVVEEKLFF. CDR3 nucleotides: TGTGCCAGCAGCTTGGGGGTTGTGGAGGAAAAACTGTTTTTT.

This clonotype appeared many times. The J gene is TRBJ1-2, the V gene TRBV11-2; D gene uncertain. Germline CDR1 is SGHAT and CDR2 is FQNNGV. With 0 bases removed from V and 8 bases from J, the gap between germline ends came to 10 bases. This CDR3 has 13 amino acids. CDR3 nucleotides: TGTGCCAGCAGCTTAGAGGCGGTTTACGGCTACACCTTC. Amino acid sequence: CASSLEAVYGYTF.

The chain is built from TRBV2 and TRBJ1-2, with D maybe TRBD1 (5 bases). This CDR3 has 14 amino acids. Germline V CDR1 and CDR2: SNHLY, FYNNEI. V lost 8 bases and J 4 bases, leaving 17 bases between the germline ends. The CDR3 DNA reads TGTGCCAGCCAAGGGACTCCGGCGATCTATGGCTACACCTTC. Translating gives CASQGTPAIYGYTF.

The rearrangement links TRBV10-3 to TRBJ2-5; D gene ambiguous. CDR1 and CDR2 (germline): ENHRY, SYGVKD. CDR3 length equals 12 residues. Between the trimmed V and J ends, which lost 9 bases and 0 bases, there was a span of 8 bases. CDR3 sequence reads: CAITEYQETQYF. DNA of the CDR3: TGTGCCATTACAGAGTACCAAGAGACCCAGTACTTC.

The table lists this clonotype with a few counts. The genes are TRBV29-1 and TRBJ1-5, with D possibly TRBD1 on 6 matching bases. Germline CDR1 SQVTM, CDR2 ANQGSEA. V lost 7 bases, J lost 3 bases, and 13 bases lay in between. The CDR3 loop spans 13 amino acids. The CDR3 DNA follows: TGCAGCGCTATGACAGGAGTCAATCAGCCCCAGCATTTT. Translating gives CSAMTGVNQPQHF.

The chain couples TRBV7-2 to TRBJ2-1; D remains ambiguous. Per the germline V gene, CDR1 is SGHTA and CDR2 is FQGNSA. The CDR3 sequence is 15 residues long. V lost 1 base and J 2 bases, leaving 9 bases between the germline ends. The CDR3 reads CASSLGPPPYNEQFF. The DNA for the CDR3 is TGTGCCAGCAGCTTAGGCCCCCCCCCCTACAATGAGCAGTTCTTC.

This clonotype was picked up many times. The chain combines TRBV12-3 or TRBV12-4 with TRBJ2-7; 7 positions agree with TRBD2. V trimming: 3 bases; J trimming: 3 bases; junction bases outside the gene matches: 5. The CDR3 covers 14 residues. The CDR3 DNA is TGTGCCAGCAGTTTGGGGGGGAACAGCTACGAGCAGTACTTC. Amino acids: CASSLGGNSYEQYF.

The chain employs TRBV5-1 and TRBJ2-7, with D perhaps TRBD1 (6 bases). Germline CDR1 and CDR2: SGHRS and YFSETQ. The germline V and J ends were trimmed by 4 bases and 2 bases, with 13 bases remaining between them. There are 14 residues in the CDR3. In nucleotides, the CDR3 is TGCGCCAGCAGCATTGACAGGTCTCCCTACGAGCAGTACTTC. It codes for CASSIDRSPYEQYF.

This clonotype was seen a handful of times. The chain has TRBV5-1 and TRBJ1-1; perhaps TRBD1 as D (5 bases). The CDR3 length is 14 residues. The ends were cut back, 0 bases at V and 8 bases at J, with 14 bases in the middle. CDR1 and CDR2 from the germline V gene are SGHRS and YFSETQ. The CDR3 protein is CASSLEAGSPEAFF. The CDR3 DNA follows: TGCGCCAGCAGCTTGGAGGCAGGGTCTCCCGAAGCTTTCTTT.

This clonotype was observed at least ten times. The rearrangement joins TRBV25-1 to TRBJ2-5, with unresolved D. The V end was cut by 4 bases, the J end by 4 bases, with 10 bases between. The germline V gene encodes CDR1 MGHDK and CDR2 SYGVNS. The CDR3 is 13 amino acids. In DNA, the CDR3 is TGTGCCAGCAGTGTCGTTGCGGCAGAGACCCAGTACTTC. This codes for CASSVVAAETQYF. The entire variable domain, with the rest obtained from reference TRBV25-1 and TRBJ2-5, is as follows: EADIYQTPRYLVIGTGKKITLECSQTMGHDKMYWYQQDPGMELHLIHYSYGVNSTEKGDLSSESTVSRIRTEHFPLTLESARPSHTSQYLCASSVVAAETQYFGPGTRLLVL.

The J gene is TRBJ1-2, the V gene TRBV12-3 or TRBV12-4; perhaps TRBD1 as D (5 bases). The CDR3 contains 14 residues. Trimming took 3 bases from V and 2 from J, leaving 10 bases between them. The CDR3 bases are TGTGCCAGCAGTTTCGCAGGGATCAACTATGGCTACACCTTC. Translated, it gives CASSFAGINYGYTF.

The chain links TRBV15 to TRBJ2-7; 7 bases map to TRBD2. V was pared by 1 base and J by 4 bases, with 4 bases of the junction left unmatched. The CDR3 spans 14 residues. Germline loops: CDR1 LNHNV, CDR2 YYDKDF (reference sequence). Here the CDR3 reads CATSRAGGGYEQYF. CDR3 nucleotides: TGTGCCACCAGCAGAGCGGGGGGAGGGTACGAGCAGTACTTC.

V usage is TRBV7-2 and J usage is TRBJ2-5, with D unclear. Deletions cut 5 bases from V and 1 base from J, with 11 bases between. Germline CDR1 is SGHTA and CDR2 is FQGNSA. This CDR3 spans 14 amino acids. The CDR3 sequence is CASSVLGGQETQYF. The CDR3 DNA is TGTGCCAGCAGCGTCCTGGGTGGCCAAGAGACCCAGTACTTC.

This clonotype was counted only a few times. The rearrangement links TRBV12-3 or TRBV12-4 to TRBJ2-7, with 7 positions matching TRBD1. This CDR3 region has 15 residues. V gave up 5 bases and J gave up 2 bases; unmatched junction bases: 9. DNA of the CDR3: TGTGCCAGCAGTACGTGGGACAGATCTACCTACGAGCAGTACTTC. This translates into CASSTWDRSTYEQYF.

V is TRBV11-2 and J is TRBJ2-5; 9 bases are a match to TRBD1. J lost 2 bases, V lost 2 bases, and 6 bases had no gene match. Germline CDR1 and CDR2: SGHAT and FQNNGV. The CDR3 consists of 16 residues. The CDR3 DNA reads TGTGCCAGCAGCTTATCTACGGGACAGGGACAAGAGACCCAGTACTTC. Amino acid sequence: CASSLSTGQGQETQYF.

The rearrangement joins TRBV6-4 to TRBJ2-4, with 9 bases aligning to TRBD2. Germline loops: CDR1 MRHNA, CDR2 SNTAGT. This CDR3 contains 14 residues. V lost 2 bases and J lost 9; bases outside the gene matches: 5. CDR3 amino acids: CASSDVAGAVIQYF. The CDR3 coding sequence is TGTGCCAGCAGTGACGTAGCGGGAGCCGTCATTCAGTACTTC.

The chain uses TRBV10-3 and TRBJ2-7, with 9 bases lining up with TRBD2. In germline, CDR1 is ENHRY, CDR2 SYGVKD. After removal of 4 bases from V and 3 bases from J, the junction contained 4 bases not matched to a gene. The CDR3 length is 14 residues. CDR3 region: CAISGSGRGYEQYF. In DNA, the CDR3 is TGTGCCATCAGTGGTAGCGGGAGAGGCTACGAGCAGTACTTC.

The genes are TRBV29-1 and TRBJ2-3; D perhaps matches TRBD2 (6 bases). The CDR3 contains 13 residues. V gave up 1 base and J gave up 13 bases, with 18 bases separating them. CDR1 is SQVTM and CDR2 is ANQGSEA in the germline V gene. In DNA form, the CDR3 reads TGCAGCGTTGAAGGGGTCCTAAGGGAGGAGGAGTATTTT. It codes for CSVEGVLREEEYF.

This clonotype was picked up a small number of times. Written as DNA, the CDR3 is TGTGCCAGCAGCTCAGGACAGCTGGATCAGCCCCAGCATTTT. Amino acid sequence: CASSSGQLDQPQHF. V is TRBV7-8 and J is TRBJ1-5, with D possibly matching TRBD1 (6 bases). CDR3 size: 14 residues. CDR1 is SGHVS, CDR2 FQNEAQ, per germline. Between the trimmed V and J ends, which lost 4 bases and 5 bases, there was a span of 12 bases.

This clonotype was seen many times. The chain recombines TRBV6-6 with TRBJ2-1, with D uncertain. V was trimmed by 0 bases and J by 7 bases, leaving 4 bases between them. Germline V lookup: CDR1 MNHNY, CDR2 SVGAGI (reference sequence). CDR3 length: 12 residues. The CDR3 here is CASSYSVNEQFF. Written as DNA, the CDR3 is TGTGCCAGCAGTTACTCCGTAAATGAGCAGTTCTTC.

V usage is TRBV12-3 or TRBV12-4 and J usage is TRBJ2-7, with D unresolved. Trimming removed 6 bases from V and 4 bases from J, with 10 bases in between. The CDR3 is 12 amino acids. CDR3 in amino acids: CASSPVVYEQYF. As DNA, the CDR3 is TGTGCCAGCAGCCCGGTCGTGTACGAGCAGTACTTC.

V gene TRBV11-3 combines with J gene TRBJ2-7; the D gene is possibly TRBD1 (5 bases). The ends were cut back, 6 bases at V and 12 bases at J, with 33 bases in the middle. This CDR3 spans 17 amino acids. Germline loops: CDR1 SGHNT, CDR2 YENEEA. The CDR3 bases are TGTGCCAGCAGTCCTAGGGCAGGGCAGCCCCGTTCTAGTCAGCGGTACTTC. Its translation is CASSPRAGQPRSSQRYF.

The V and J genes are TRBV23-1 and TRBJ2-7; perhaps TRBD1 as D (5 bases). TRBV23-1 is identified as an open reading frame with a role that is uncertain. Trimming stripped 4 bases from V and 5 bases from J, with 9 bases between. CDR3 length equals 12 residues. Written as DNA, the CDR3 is TGCGCCAGCAGTCGGCAGGGCAACGAGCAGTACTTC. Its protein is CASSRQGNEQYF.

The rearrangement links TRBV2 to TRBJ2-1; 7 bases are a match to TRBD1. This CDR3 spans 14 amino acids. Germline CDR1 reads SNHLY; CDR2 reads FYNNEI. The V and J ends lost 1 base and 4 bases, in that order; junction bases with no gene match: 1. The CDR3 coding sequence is TGTGCCAGCAGTGAAGGGGACAGTTACAATGAGCAGTTCTTC. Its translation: CASSEGDSYNEQFF.